Listed below are T cell receptor beta chains from one sample, sequenced in a study of T cells after posttransplantation cyclophosphamide. The data were produced by immunoSEQ multiplex PCR, yet TCRdb's version contains in-frame clones alone and is incomplete. This table holds several thousand clones, roughly 77% found once. This material consisted of PBMCs, taken after an allogeneic stem cell transplant with post-transplant cyclophosphamide. The receptors come from a female patient aged 50 to 60 who received an allogeneic stem cell transplant from a related donor, was CMV-positive, and had no GVHD. The T cells may partly be graft donor cells. Both conserved end residues are part of each CDR3. Each record gives: J gene, V gene, clone size, D gene, CDR3 protein, CDR3 DNA. D genes are given only for firm matches. Not all rows give a size; the values are once, few, many and, for expanded clones, a class.

j_gene: TRBJ1-5
v_gene: TRBV15
abundance: NA
d_gene: TRBD1
CDR3aa: CATRLQTGSNQPQHF
CDR3nt: TGTGCCACCAGATTACAGACAGGGTCGAATCAGCCCCAGCATTTT

j_gene: TRBJ2-3
v_gene: TRBV30
abundance: once
d_gene: NA
CDR3aa: CAWTEWSGTDTQYF
CDR3nt: TGTGCCTGGACCGAGTGGAGCGGCACAGATACGCAGTATTTT

j_gene: TRBJ1-2
v_gene: TRBV29-1
abundance: NA
d_gene: NA
CDR3aa: CSVSRLPGDNYGYTF
CDR3nt: TGCAGCGTGAGCCGCCTGCCAGGGGATAACTATGGCTACACCTTC

j_gene: TRBJ2-6
v_gene: TRBV15
abundance: NA
d_gene: NA
CDR3aa: CATSRDRSGANVLTF
CDR3nt: TGTGCCACCAGCAGAGACCGGTCTGGGGCCAACGTCCTGACTTTC

j_gene: TRBJ1-3
v_gene: TRBV28
abundance: once
d_gene: NA
CDR3aa: CASKTEQSLEHSGNTIYF
CDR3nt: TGTGCCAGCAAGACCGAACAGAGTTTAGAGCACTCTGGAAACACCATATATTTT

j_gene: TRBJ2-7
v_gene: TRBV27
abundance: NA
d_gene: TRBD2
CDR3aa: CASRKAGLAGGLEQYF
CDR3nt: TGTGCCAGCAGAAAGGCCGGACTAGCGGGAGGGCTCGAGCAGTACTTC

j_gene: TRBJ2-3
v_gene: TRBV7-3
abundance: few
d_gene: TRBD1
CDR3aa: CASSFGQGPDTQYF
CDR3nt: TGTGCCAGCAGCTTCGGACAGGGCCCAGATACGCAGTATTTT

j_gene: TRBJ2-2
v_gene: TRBV18
abundance: NA
d_gene: TRBD1
CDR3aa: CASSPETGAGELFF
CDR3nt: TGTGCCAGCTCACCGGAGACAGGGGCCGGGGAGCTGTTTTTT

j_gene: TRBJ1-4
v_gene: TRBV4-1
abundance: NA
d_gene: NA
CDR3aa: CASSPHGETRKLFF
CDR3nt: TGCGCCAGCAGCCCACACGGGGAAACGAGAAAACTGTTTTTT

j_gene: TRBJ1-2
v_gene: TRBV13
abundance: once
d_gene: NA
CDR3aa: CASSTRGGDYGYTF
CDR3nt: TGTGCCAGCAGCACAAGGGGGGGAGACTATGGCTACACCTTC

j_gene: TRBJ2-7
v_gene: TRBV6-1
abundance: NA
d_gene: NA
CDR3aa: CASETGHSSYEQYF
CDR3nt: TGTGCCAGCGAAACGGGACATAGCTCCTACGAGCAGTACTTC

j_gene: TRBJ2-7
v_gene: TRBV11-2
abundance: few
d_gene: NA
CDR3aa: CASSLAPQNYEQYF
CDR3nt: TGTGCCAGCAGCTTAGCACCCCAGAACTACGAGCAGTACTTC

j_gene: TRBJ1-4
v_gene: TRBV5-1
abundance: NA
d_gene: TRBD1
CDR3aa: CASSADGTGDSPNEKLFF
CDR3nt: TGCGCCAGCAGCGCCGACGGGACAGGGGATTCGCCTAATGAAAAACTGTTTTTT

j_gene: TRBJ2-7
v_gene: TRBV5-1
abundance: NA
d_gene: NA
CDR3aa: CASSFGGQVRYEQYF
CDR3nt: TGCGCCAGCAGCTTTGGGGGCCAGGTACGCTACGAGCAGTACTTC

j_gene: TRBJ2-7
v_gene: TRBV6-5
abundance: once
d_gene: NA
CDR3aa: CASRIQLGDYEQYF
CDR3nt: TGTGCCAGTCGAATCCAACTTGGAGACTACGAGCAGTACTTC

j_gene: TRBJ2-1
v_gene: TRBV7-9
abundance: few
d_gene: TRBD2
CDR3aa: CASSLVSGQRDYNEQFF
CDR3nt: TGTGCCAGCAGCTTAGTGTCGGGCCAGCGGGATTACAATGAGCAGTTCTTC

j_gene: TRBJ2-7
v_gene: TRBV29-1
abundance: few
d_gene: NA
CDR3aa: CSVQTDYEQYF
CDR3nt: TGCAGCGTTCAGACAGACTACGAGCAGTACTTC

j_gene: TRBJ1-2
v_gene: TRBV2
abundance: NA
d_gene: NA
CDR3aa: CASSEWRTPGAGGYTF
CDR3nt: TGTGCCAGCAGTGAATGGCGGACACCGGGAGCGGGAGGCTACACCTTC

j_gene: TRBJ2-3
v_gene: TRBV14
abundance: NA
d_gene: NA
CDR3aa: CASSHISTDTQYF
CDR3nt: TGTGCCAGCAGCCATATCAGCACAGATACGCAGTATTTT

j_gene: TRBJ2-7
v_gene: TRBV5-1
abundance: few
d_gene: TRBD2
CDR3aa: CASSHGLAASYEQYF
CDR3nt: TGCGCCAGCAGCCACGGACTAGCGGCTTCCTACGAGCAGTACTTC

j_gene: TRBJ2-1
v_gene: TRBV5-1
abundance: NA
d_gene: NA
CDR3aa: CASSLGVSGGPQGEQFF
CDR3nt: TGCGCCAGCAGCTTGGGGGTGTCTGGGGGCCCCCAGGGTGAGCAGTTCTTC

j_gene: TRBJ1-1
v_gene: TRBV5-1
abundance: NA
d_gene: NA
CDR3aa: CASSYRADVGDTEAFF
CDR3nt: TGCGCCAGCAGCTACCGGGCCGACGTAGGGGACACTGAAGCTTTCTTT

j_gene: TRBJ2-5
v_gene: TRBV12-5
abundance: NA
d_gene: NA
CDR3aa: CAGGAAGQETQYF
CDR3nt: TGTGCTGGTGGGGCGGCGGGTCAAGAGACCCAGTACTTC

j_gene: TRBJ1-1
v_gene: TRBV7-8
abundance: NA
d_gene: NA
CDR3aa: CASSSQGPAFF
CDR3nt: TGTGCCAGCAGCTCCCAGGGCCCCGCTTTCTTT

j_gene: TRBJ2-5
v_gene: TRBV5-4
abundance: NA
d_gene: TRBD2
CDR3aa: CASSPRLAGDNTQYF
CDR3nt: TGTGCCAGCAGCCCACGACTAGCGGGAGATAATACCCAGTACTTC

j_gene: TRBJ1-4
v_gene: TRBV9
abundance: few
d_gene: TRBD1
CDR3aa: CASSGVQGASEKLFF
CDR3nt: TGTGCCAGCAGCGGGGTACAGGGGGCCTCTGAAAAACTGTTTTTT

j_gene: TRBJ2-7
v_gene: TRBV5-6
abundance: NA
d_gene: TRBD1
CDR3aa: CASSSGGTGSAEQYF
CDR3nt: TGTGCCAGCAGCTCTGGAGGGACAGGGAGTGCCGAGCAGTACTTC

j_gene: TRBJ2-1
v_gene: TRBV5-1
abundance: NA
d_gene: TRBD2
CDR3aa: CASRRTSGSYNEQFF
CDR3nt: TGCGCCAGCAGGCGAACTAGCGGGAGCTACAATGAGCAGTTCTTC

j_gene: TRBJ1-2
v_gene: TRBV28
abundance: NA
d_gene: NA
CDR3aa: CASRLTRGYTF
CDR3nt: TGTGCCAGCAGGCTGACTCGGGGCTACACCTTC

j_gene: TRBJ2-7
v_gene: TRBV6-6
abundance: NA
d_gene: NA
CDR3aa: CASSYSQGTYEQYF
CDR3nt: TGTGCCAGCAGTTACTCACAGGGCACCTACGAGCAGTACTTC

j_gene: TRBJ2-3
v_gene: TRBV5-1
abundance: NA
d_gene: TRBD2
CDR3aa: CASSPGVAGDKDTQYF
CDR3nt: TGCGCCAGCAGCCCCGGGGTAGCGGGGGATAAAGATACGCAGTATTTT

j_gene: TRBJ1-2
v_gene: TRBV28
abundance: NA
d_gene: TRBD1
CDR3aa: CASSSPGTATEGYTF
CDR3nt: TGTGCCAGCAGTTCCCCCGGGACAGCTACCGAGGGCTACACCTTC

j_gene: TRBJ1-4
v_gene: TRBV18
abundance: NA
d_gene: NA
CDR3aa: CASSLGARSEKLFF
CDR3nt: TGTGCCAGCTCACTGGGGGCAAGGAGTGAAAAACTGTTTTTT

j_gene: TRBJ2-1
v_gene: TRBV28
abundance: NA
d_gene: TRBD1
CDR3aa: CASSPGDRDYNEQFF
CDR3nt: TGTGCCAGCAGTCCGGGGGACAGGGATTACAATGAGCAGTTCTTC

j_gene: TRBJ2-7
v_gene: TRBV11-2
abundance: few
d_gene: TRBD1
CDR3aa: CASSLGTGESYEQYF
CDR3nt: TGTGCCAGCAGCTTGGGGACAGGGGAATCCTACGAGCAGTACTTC

j_gene: TRBJ1-5
v_gene: TRBV7-8
abundance: NA
d_gene: NA
CDR3aa: CASSLALSSNQPQHF
CDR3nt: TGTGCCAGCAGCTTAGCACTTTCTAGCAATCAGCCCCAGCATTTT

j_gene: TRBJ1-2
v_gene: TRBV18
abundance: once
d_gene: NA
CDR3aa: CASSPTSEESGGYTF
CDR3nt: TGTGCCAGCTCACCGACATCGGAGGAATCGGGCGGCTACACCTTC

j_gene: TRBJ2-1
v_gene: TRBV4-1
abundance: NA
d_gene: TRBD2
CDR3aa: CASSQDSGGAMHEQFF
CDR3nt: TGCGCCAGCAGCCAAGATAGCGGGGGGGCGATGCATGAGCAGTTCTTC

j_gene: TRBJ1-1
v_gene: TRBV11-2
abundance: NA
d_gene: TRBD1
CDR3aa: CASSKQTGGGTEAFF
CDR3nt: TGTGCCAGCAGCAAACAGACAGGGGGTGGTACTGAAGCTTTCTTT

j_gene: TRBJ2-7
v_gene: TRBV19
abundance: NA
d_gene: TRBD1
CDR3aa: CASSIGQGAPTYEQYF
CDR3nt: TGTGCCAGTAGTATTGGGCAGGGGGCCCCTACCTACGAGCAGTACTTC

j_gene: TRBJ2-2
v_gene: TRBV27
abundance: NA
d_gene: NA
CDR3aa: CASSLWGEENTGELFF
CDR3nt: TGTGCCAGCAGTTTATGGGGGGAAGAGAACACCGGGGAGCTGTTTTTT

j_gene: TRBJ2-2
v_gene: TRBV11-3
abundance: NA
d_gene: TRBD2
CDR3aa: CASSFRTSGSTGELFF
CDR3nt: TGTGCCAGCAGCTTTAGGACTAGCGGGAGTACCGGGGAGCTGTTTTTT

j_gene: TRBJ2-3
v_gene: TRBV6-5
abundance: NA
d_gene: NA
CDR3aa: CASSRQVNTDTQYF
CDR3nt: TGTGCCAGCAGCAGACAGGTGAACACAGATACGCAGTATTTT

j_gene: TRBJ1-2
v_gene: TRBV7-6
abundance: NA
d_gene: TRBD1
CDR3aa: CASSSQTGGGGYTF
CDR3nt: TGTGCCAGCAGCTCCCAGACAGGGGGCGGTGGCTACACCTTC

j_gene: TRBJ1-1
v_gene: TRBV14
abundance: once
d_gene: TRBD1
CDR3aa: CASSRSTGWNTEAFF
CDR3nt: TGTGCCAGCAGCCGTTCGACAGGGTGGAACACTGAAGCTTTCTTT

j_gene: TRBJ1-2
v_gene: TRBV2
abundance: NA
d_gene: TRBD1
CDR3aa: CASSELPGTEAHYTF
CDR3nt: TGTGCCAGCAGTGAACTACCCGGGACAGAGGCCCACTACACCTTC

j_gene: TRBJ2-7
v_gene: TRBV5-1
abundance: NA
d_gene: TRBD2
CDR3aa: CASSLASGSYEQYF
CDR3nt: TGCGCCAGCAGCTTGGCTAGCGGCTCCTACGAGCAGTACTTC

j_gene: TRBJ2-7
v_gene: TRBV18
abundance: NA
d_gene: TRBD1
CDR3aa: CASSRGGAGEQYF
CDR3nt: TGTGCCAGCTCGCGAGGGGGCGCGGGCGAGCAGTACTTC

j_gene: TRBJ1-1
v_gene: TRBV19
abundance: NA
d_gene: NA
CDR3aa: CASSISGIGDTEAFF
CDR3nt: TGTGCCAGTAGTATATCGGGTATCGGTGACACTGAAGCTTTCTTT

j_gene: TRBJ1-5
v_gene: TRBV7-2
abundance: NA
d_gene: TRBD1
CDR3aa: CASSVGQGGPGRPQHF
CDR3nt: TGTGCCAGCAGCGTGGGACAGGGGGGCCCTGGCCGGCCCCAGCATTTT

j_gene: TRBJ2-4
v_gene: TRBV27
abundance: NA
d_gene: TRBD1
CDR3aa: CASSPLYDRVRAKNIQYF
CDR3nt: TGTGCCAGCAGTCCCCTTTACGACAGGGTTCGAGCCAAAAACATTCAGTACTTC

j_gene: TRBJ2-3
v_gene: TRBV19
abundance: NA
d_gene: NA
CDR3aa: CASSIAPDSTDTQYF
CDR3nt: TGTGCCAGTAGTATAGCACCAGATAGCACAGATACGCAGTATTTT

j_gene: TRBJ2-1
v_gene: TRBV11-2
abundance: NA
d_gene: NA
CDR3aa: CASSFGMESSYNEQFF
CDR3nt: TGTGCCAGCAGCTTCGGGATGGAGAGCTCCTACAATGAGCAGTTCTTC

j_gene: TRBJ2-2
v_gene: TRBV30
abundance: NA
d_gene: TRBD2
CDR3aa: CAWSVLQAPSGRGRGNTGELFF
CDR3nt: TGTGCCTGGAGTGTACTTCAAGCTCCTAGCGGGAGGGGGAGGGGGAACACCGGGGAGCTGTTTTTT

j_gene: TRBJ1-5
v_gene: TRBV6-1
abundance: NA
d_gene: TRBD1
CDR3aa: CASLDRDNQPQHF
CDR3nt: TGTGCCAGTTTGGACAGGGACAATCAGCCCCAGCATTTT

j_gene: TRBJ2-2
v_gene: TRBV12-5
abundance: once
d_gene: TRBD2
CDR3aa: CASGRGLAGGTGELFF
CDR3nt: TGTGCTAGTGGTCGCGGACTAGCGGGAGGCACCGGGGAGCTGTTTTTT

j_gene: TRBJ2-7
v_gene: TRBV9
abundance: few
d_gene: NA
CDR3aa: CASSVDLETAYEQYF
CDR3nt: TGTGCCAGCAGCGTAGATCTGGAGACAGCCTACGAGCAGTACTTC